These 21 T cell receptor beta chains originate from one sample sequenced in a study of cytomegalovirus exposure and HLA in healthy donors (dated by TCRdb to the late 2010s). Library method: the immunoSEQ multiplex PCR assay. For the multiplex PCR, a mixture combining 60 forward primers for TCR Vbeta segments and 13 reverse primers for TCR Jbeta segments was used. The immuneACCESS repertoire file appears here via TCRdb, limited to in-frame rearrangements. These files lack a portion of the clones; in checked studies, under half of the deficit traces to unresolved V genes, and the cause of the others is not known. Within this sample are some 56,000 clones, with roughly three fifths of them counted one time only. Of the sample, about an eighth falls within the top ten clones. The specimen sequenced was PBMCs. These receptors came from a human donor in good health.

This clone was counted a few times. The chain recombines TRBV29-1 with TRBJ1-5; D is unclear. Germline V lookup: CDR1 SQVTM, CDR2 ANQGSEA. The CDR3 has 10 residues. Trimming shortened V by 4 bases and J by 5 bases, and 3 bases separated the two germline ends. CDR3 in amino acids: CSVGDQPQHF. CDR3 in DNA: TGCAGCGTTGGAGATCAGCCCCAGCATTTT.

Only a few counts were recorded for this clone. This sequence joins TRBV27 and TRBJ1-4; D might be TRBD1 (6 bases). Germline lookup yields CDR1 MNHEY and CDR2 SMNVEV (reference sequence). The CDR3 covers 15 residues. V was trimmed by 6 bases and J by 3 bases, leaving 14 bases between them. Written as DNA, the CDR3 is TGTGCCAGCAGCTGGGGGGGCGAGGCTAATGAAAAACTGTTTTTT. The encoded protein is CASSWGGEANEKLFF.

This chain connects TRBV5-6 to TRBJ1-2, with TRBD1 as a possible D gene (5 bases). V was cut by 5 bases and J by 8 bases, with 16 bases left in between. CDR3 length equals 13 residues. Germline CDR1 SGHDT, CDR2 YYEEEE. The CDR3 DNA follows: TGTGCCAGCAGTTCAGAGAGAAGGGGAGGCTACACCTTC. This sequence encodes CASSSERRGGYTF.

This clone is labeled medium-sized. This chain uses TRBV5-4 with TRBJ1-1, with 12 nucleotides matching TRBD1. With 3 bases clipped from V and 1 base from J, the junction kept 7 bases outside the gene matches. The length of the CDR3 is 17 residues. Germline-derived CDR1 and CDR2 are SGHNT and YYREEE (reference sequence). The CDR3 here is CASSSRDRGQGNTEAFF. The CDR3 region has the DNA TGTGCCAGCAGCTCCCGGGACAGGGGGCAAGGGAACACTGAAGCTTTCTTT.

This sequence joins TRBV4-1 and TRBJ2-7, with a possible D match to TRBD1 (6 bases). V was trimmed by 4 bases and J by 1 base, leaving 17 bases between them. The CDR3 contains 16 residues. Germline assignment: CDR1 MGHRA and CDR2 YSYEKL. The chain's CDR3 is CASSRRQELASYEQYF. The CDR3 nucleotides read TGCGCCAGCAGCCGACGACAGGAACTCGCTTCCTACGAGCAGTACTTC.

The chain has TRBV30 and TRBJ2-1; no definite D call. The V end lost 2 bases, the J end lost 10 bases, and 15 bases lay between the germline ends. This CDR3 has 13 residues. In germline, CDR1 is GTSNPN, CDR2 SVGIG (reference sequence). The DNA for the CDR3 is TGTGCCTGGAGTTGGGTCCGCAGGTTCGAGCAGTTCTTC. Translated: CAWSWVRRFEQFF. Supplemented by reference TRBV30 and TRBJ2-1, the full variable domain reads SQTIHQWPATLVQPVGSPLSLECTVEGTSNPNLYWYRQAAGRGLQLLFYSVGIGQISSEVPQNLSASRPQDRQFILSSKKLLLSDSGFYLCAWSWVRRFEQFFGPGTRLTVL.

The chain employs TRBV11-2 and TRBJ1-5, with TRBD1 identical over 7 bases. J gave up 4 bases and V 4 bases, and 7 bases lay outside the gene matches. CDR3 length: 15 residues. Germline CDR1 SGHAT, CDR2 FQNNGV. In DNA form, the CDR3 reads TGTGCCAGCAGCTCCGGGACAGCCCGAAATCAGCCCCAGCATTTT. As protein: CASSSGTARNQPQHF.

The gene calls are TRBV27 and TRBJ2-7; 9 positions agree with TRBD1. Looked up from germline, CDR1 is MNHEY and CDR2 is SMNVEV (reference sequence). This CDR3 has 17 amino acids. Trimming at V came to 4 bases and at J to 4 bases, leaving 14 bases not matched to a gene. The CDR3 DNA follows: TGTGCCAGCAGTTCCCCTCACAGGGGGCTTCAGGCGTACGAGCAGTACTTC. Residues: CASSSPHRGLQAYEQYF.

The rearrangement joins TRBV9 to TRBJ2-7; 8 bases map to TRBD2. The CDR3 extends over 14 amino acids. Germline CDR1 reads SGDLS; CDR2 reads YYNGEE. The trim removed 2 bases at V and 1 base at J, leaving 2 bases unmatched. The DNA of the CDR3 is TGTGCCAGCAGCGTTAGCGGGGAGTCCTACGAGCAGTACTTC. This gives the protein CASSVSGESYEQYF.

The chain links TRBV29-1 to TRBJ1-2; 12 bases fit TRBD1. With V trimmed by 6 bases and J by 5 bases, 13 bases remained unmatched. The CDR3 runs 16 residues. Germline assignment: CDR1 SQVTM and CDR2 ANQGSEA. CDR3 in amino acids: CSVGGTGGADGYGYTF. The CDR3 bases are TGCAGCGTCGGAGGGACAGGGGGCGCCGATGGGTATGGCTACACCTTC. The full variable domain, in which reference TRBV29-1 and TRBJ1-2 provide the parts outside the CDR3, is SAVISQKPSRDICQRGTSLTIQCQVDSQVTMMFWYRQQPGQSLTLIATANQGSEATYESGFVIDKFPISRPNLTFSTLTVSNMSPEDSSIYLCSVGGTGGADGYGYTFGSGTRLTVV.

The V call is TRBV5-6, the J call TRBJ2-4; 8 positions match TRBD1. CDR1 is SGHDT and CDR2 is YYEEEE in the germline V gene. Unmatched junction bases numbered 1, after V lost 4 bases and J lost 1 base. This CDR3 comprises 14 residues. The CDR3: CASSHRGAKNIQYF. The CDR3 nucleotides read TGTGCCAGCAGCCACAGGGGGGCCAAAAACATTCAGTACTTC.

This sequence joins TRBV9 and TRBJ2-3; 15 positions match TRBD2. The CDR3 runs to 18 residues. V gave up 0 bases and J gave up 2 bases; unmatched junction bases: 4. Germline CDR1 SGDLS, CDR2 YYNGEE. The chain's CDR3 is CASSVEGTSGGFTDTQYF. The CDR3 DNA follows: TGTGCCAGCAGCGTAGAAGGGACTAGCGGGGGGTTCACAGATACGCAGTATTTT.

This chain uses TRBV9 with TRBJ2-1; the D gene is possibly TRBD2 (6 bases). From germline, CDR1 is SGDLS and CDR2 YYNGEE. The CDR3 loop spans 15 amino acids. Trimming pared 2 bases from V and 7 bases from J, leaving 16 bases between. The CDR3 reads CASSVGGPRGNEQFF. As DNA, the CDR3 is TGTGCCAGCAGCGTGGGGGGACCCCGTGGGAATGAGCAGTTCTTC.

The chain uses TRBV9 and TRBJ2-1; TRBD1 matches 10 bases. The germline V gene has CDR1 SGDLS and CDR2 YYNGEE. V trimming: 7 bases; J trimming: 8 bases; junction bases outside the gene matches: 12. This CDR3 spans 15 amino acids. The CDR3 loop reads CASGEDRGNWDEQFF. The CDR3 bases are TGTGCCAGCGGGGAGGACAGGGGGAATTGGGATGAGCAGTTCTTC. Complete variable domain (other parts from reference TRBV9 and TRBJ2-1): DSGVTQTPKHLITATGQRVTLRCSPRSGDLSVYWYQQSLDQGLQFLIQYYNGEERAKGNILERFSAQQFPDLHSELNLSSLELGDSALYFCASGEDRGNWDEQFFGPGTRLTVL.

The chain is built from TRBV10-2 and TRBJ1-1; 8 nucleotides line up with TRBD1. Germline V gene data show CDR1 as WSHSY and CDR2 as SAAADI. The CDR3 sequence is 14 residues long. J gave up 3 bases and V 6 bases, and 6 bases lay outside the gene matches. The CDR3 region has the DNA TGCGCCAGCAGAGGACAGGGACGGGACACTGAAGCTTTCTTT. It encodes CASRGQGRDTEAFF.

This clone was observed a few times. The same CDR3 can be traced to other DNA sequences in this sample. The chain is built from TRBV6-5 and TRBJ1-1; D not resolved. This CDR3 region has 14 residues. With 0 bases removed from V and 2 bases from J, the gap between germline ends came to 7 bases. In germline, CDR1 is MNHEY, CDR2 SVGAGI. Here the CDR3 reads CASSYSRGNTEAFF. For the CDR3, the DNA is TGTGCCAGCAGTTACTCGAGAGGTAACACTGAAGCTTTCTTT.

About this clone: One end of the junction fails to match germline, which may point to a read error. This sequence joins TRBV7-2 and TRBJ1-1; tentatively, D is TRBD1 (5 bases). The CDR3 spans 11 residues. CDR1 and CDR2 (germline): SGHTA, FQGNSA. The CDR3 is CASRPQAEASF. The CDR3 coding sequence is TGTGCCAGCAGACCACAGGCTGAAGCTTCCTTT.

This clone has more than one count but fewer than ten. A read error may account for a junction end that differs from germline. This chain joins TRBV7-6 and TRBJ2-5; D gene ambiguous. The CDR3 extends over 12 amino acids. Germline values: CDR1 SGHVS, CDR2 FNYEAQ. CDR3 sequence: CASSLDGETQYF. CDR3 DNA: TGTGCTAGCAGCTTAGACGGGGAGACCCAGTACTTC.

This clone was observed a handful of times. This chain joins TRBV30 and TRBJ1-2, with D unclear. Germline CDR1 and CDR2: GTSNPN and SVGIG (reference sequence). CDR3 length: 13 residues. V shed 1 base and J shed 1 base, with 7 bases lying between them. CDR3 amino acids: CAWSDSFNYGYTF. DNA of the CDR3: TGTGCCTGGAGTGACAGTTTTAACTATGGCTACACCTTC.

The rearrangement joins TRBV6-1 to TRBJ1-6, with TRBD1 matching over 9 bases. V gave up 7 bases and J gave up 9 bases; unmatched junction bases: 10. This CDR3 comprises 15 residues. Germline loops: CDR1 MNHNS, CDR2 SASEGT. Written as DNA, the CDR3 is TGTGCCAGCAAACCGGGACAGGGAATTGGTTCACCCCTCCACTTT. This codes for CASKPGQGIGSPLHF.

This chain uses TRBV6-5 with TRBJ2-3; tentative D call: TRBD1 (6 bases). Trimming pared 6 bases from V and 4 bases from J, leaving 14 bases between. CDR3 length equals 14 residues. Per the germline V gene, CDR1 is MNHEY and CDR2 is SVGAGI. The CDR3 loop reads CASRKEGVSDTQYF. In DNA form, the CDR3 reads TGTGCCAGCAGAAAAGAGGGGGTCTCAGATACGCAGTATTTT.